Below, one TCR beta chain is given with its context. The antigen is unknown. The source of the sample is a study of identical twins. General observations from the study: Cord blood beta clonotypes that were abundant carried fewer insertions, and memory repertoires showed no such trend.

TCRdb ran MiXCR on the 5' RACE reads and lists one entry per CDR3 protein. The table has over 600,000 distinct CDR3 sequences, less than 25% seen once. CDR1 SGHRS and CDR2 YFSETQ come from the germline V gene. The CDR3 has 16 residues. Trimming removed 4 bases from V and 3 bases from J, with 18 bases in between. These data also featured in a second study, about T cells expressing NK-cell markers.

This clonotype was obtained from a woman between 18 and 29 years old in good health. This chain links TRBV5-1 with TRBJ2-3; D possibly corresponds to TRBD1 (6 bases). Input material: PBMCs. DNA for the CDR3: TGCGCCAGCAGCCAATCCGACGAAACAGGGACAGATACGCAGTATTTT. This gives the protein CASSQSDETGTDTQYF.